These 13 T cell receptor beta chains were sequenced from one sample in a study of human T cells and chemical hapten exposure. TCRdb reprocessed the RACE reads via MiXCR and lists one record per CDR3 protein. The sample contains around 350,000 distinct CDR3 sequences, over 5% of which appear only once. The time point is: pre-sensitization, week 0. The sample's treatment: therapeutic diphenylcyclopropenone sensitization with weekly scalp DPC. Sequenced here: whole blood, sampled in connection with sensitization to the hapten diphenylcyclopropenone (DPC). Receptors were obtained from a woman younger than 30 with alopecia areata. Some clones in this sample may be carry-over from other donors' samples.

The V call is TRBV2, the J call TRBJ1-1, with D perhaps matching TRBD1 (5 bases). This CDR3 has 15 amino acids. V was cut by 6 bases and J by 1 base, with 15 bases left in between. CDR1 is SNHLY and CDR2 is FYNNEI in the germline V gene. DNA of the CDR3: TGTGCCAGCAGCAAAAGGCAGGGTACGAACACTGAAGCTTTCTTT. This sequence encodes CASSKRQGTNTEAFF.

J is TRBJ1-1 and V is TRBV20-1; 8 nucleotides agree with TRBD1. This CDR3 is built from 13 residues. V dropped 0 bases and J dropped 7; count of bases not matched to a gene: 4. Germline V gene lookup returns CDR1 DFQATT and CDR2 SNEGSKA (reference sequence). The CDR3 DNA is TGCAGTGCTAGAGATCGGACAGGGAGTGAAGCTTTCTTT. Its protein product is CSARDRTGSEAFF.

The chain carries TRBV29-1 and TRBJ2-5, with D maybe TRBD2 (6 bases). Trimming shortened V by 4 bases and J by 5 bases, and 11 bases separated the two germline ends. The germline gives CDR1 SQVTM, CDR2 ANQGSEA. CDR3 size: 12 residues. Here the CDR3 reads CSVAPSAETQYF. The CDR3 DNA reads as TGCAGCGTTGCCCCTAGCGCGGAGACCCAGTACTTC.

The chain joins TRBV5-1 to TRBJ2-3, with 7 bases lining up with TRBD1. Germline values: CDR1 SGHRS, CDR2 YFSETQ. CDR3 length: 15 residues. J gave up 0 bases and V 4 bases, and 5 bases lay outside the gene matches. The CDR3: CASSRPGQSTDTQYF. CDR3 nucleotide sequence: TGCGCCAGCAGCAGGCCGGGACAGAGCACAGATACGCAGTATTTT.

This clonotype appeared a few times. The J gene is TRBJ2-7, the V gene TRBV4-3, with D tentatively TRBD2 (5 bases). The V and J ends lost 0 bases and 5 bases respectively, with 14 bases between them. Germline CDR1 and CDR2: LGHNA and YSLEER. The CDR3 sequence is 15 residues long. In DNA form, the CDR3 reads TGCGCCAGCAGCCAAGATATCTCGGGAAGGGACGAGCAGTACTTC. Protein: CASSQDISGRDEQYF.

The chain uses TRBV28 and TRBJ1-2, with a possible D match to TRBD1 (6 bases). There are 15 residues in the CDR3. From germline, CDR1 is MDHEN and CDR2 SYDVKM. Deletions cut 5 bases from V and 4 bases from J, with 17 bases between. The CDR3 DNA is TGTGCCAGCAGTCAGACGGGGGGCTCAGGCTATGGCTACACCTTC. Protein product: CASSQTGGSGYGYTF.

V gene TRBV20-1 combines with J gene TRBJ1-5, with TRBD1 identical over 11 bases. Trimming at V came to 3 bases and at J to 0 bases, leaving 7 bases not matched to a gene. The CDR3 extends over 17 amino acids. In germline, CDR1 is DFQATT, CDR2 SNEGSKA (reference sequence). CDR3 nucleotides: TGCAGTGCTAGTTCGGGACAGGGGGAGTATAGCAATCAGCCCCAGCATTTT. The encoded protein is CSASSGQGEYSNQPQHF.

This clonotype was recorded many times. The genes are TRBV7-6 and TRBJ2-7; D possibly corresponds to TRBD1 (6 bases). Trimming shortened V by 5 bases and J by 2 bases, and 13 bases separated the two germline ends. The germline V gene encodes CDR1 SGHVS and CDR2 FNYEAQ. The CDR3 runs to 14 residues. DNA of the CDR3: TGTGCCAGCAGCCCCCGGACAGACCCCTACGAGCAGTACTTC. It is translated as CASSPRTDPYEQYF.

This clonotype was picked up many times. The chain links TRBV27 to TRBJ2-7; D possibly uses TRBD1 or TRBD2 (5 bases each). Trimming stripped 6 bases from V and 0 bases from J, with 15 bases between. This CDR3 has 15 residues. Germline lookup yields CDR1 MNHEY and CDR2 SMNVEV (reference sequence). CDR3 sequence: CASRPRDGLSYEQYF. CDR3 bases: TGTGCCAGCAGGCCCCGGGACGGACTCTCCTACGAGCAGTACTTC.

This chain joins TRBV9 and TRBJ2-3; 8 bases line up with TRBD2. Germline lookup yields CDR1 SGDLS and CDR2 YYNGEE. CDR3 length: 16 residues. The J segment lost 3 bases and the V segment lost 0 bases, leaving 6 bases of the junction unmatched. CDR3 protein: CASSVAPQRGTDTQYF. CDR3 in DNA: TGTGCCAGCAGCGTAGCGCCCCAGCGGGGGACAGATACGCAGTATTTT.

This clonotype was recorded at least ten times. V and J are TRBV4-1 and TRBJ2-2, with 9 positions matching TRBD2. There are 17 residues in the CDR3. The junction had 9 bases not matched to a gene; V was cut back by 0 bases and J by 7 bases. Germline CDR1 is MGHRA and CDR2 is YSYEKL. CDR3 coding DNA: TGCGCCAGCAGCCAAGATACGGCTAGCGGGGTAAACGGGGAGCTGTTTTTT. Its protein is CASSQDTASGVNGELFF.

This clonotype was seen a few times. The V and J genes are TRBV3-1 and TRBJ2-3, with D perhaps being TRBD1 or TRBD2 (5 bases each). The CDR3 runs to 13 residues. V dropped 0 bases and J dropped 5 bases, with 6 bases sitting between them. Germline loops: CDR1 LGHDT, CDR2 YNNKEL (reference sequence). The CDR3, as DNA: TGTGCCAGCAGCCAAGATGGGGGAGATACGCAGTATTTT. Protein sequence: CASSQDGGDTQYF.

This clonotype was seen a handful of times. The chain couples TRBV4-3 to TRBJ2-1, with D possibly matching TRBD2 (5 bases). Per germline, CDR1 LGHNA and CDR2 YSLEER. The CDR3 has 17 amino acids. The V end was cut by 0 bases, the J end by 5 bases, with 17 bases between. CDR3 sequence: CASSQDELGFSDNEQFF. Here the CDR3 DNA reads TGCGCCAGCAGCCAAGACGAACTAGGGTTTAGCGACAATGAGCAGTTCTTC.